The 14 T cell receptor beta chains below were found in one sample sequenced in a study of blood T cells in healthy people across ages. Alongside a J-beta primer mix, a sample-barcoded 5' primer served in a second PCR lasting about 7 to 11 cycles. TCRdb reprocessed the 5' RACE reads with MiXCR, giving one entry per CDR3 protein. The profile shows some 900,000 distinct CDR3 sequences, around 46% of them singletons. Sequencing used blood. Every receptor here comes from a man aged 25-45 years in good health.

This clonotype occurred a few times. This chain uses TRBV5-6 with TRBJ1-5, with 7 nucleotides matching TRBD1. Germline V gene data show CDR1 as SGHDT and CDR2 as YYEEEE. V gave up 1 base and J gave up 4 bases; unmatched junction bases: 5. CDR3 length: 15 amino acids. CDR3 sequence: CASSLSRTGNQPQHF. In DNA form, the CDR3 reads TGTGCCAGCAGCTTGTCCAGGACAGGAAATCAGCCCCAGCATTTT.

This clonotype appeared a single time. The chain uses TRBV20-1 and TRBJ2-3; the D is unclear. The CDR3 is 13 residues long. Germline V gives CDR1 DFQATT, CDR2 SNEGSKA (reference sequence). V was trimmed by 1 base and J by 0 bases, leaving 5 bases between them. CDR3 DNA: TGCAGTGCTAGAGGAGCTAGCACAGATACGCAGTATTTT. Protein: CSARGASTDTQYF.

This clonotype turned up a few times. The J gene is TRBJ1-5, the V gene TRBV29-1; D is possibly TRBD1 (5 bases). The CDR3 runs to 13 residues. Deletions cut 7 bases from V and 0 bases from J, with 10 bases between. Germline loops: CDR1 SQVTM, CDR2 ANQGSEA. CDR3 DNA: TGCAGCGCCGGACATTCTAGCAATCAGCCCCAGCATTTT. Translation: CSAGHSSNQPQHF.

The V and J genes are TRBV11-1 and TRBJ2-6; D is undetermined. CDR3 length: 17 amino acids. Trimming stripped 1 base from V and 0 bases from J, with 10 bases between. The germline gives CDR1 SGHAT, CDR2 FQDESV (reference sequence). The chain's CDR3 is CASSLEGGSSGANVLTF. Here the CDR3 DNA reads TGTGCCAGCAGCTTAGAAGGCGGAAGCTCTGGGGCCAACGTCCTGACTTTC.

V is TRBV4-2 and J is TRBJ2-1; D unclear. The CDR3 consists of 16 residues. The germline V gene has CDR1 LGHNA and CDR2 YNFKEQ. V lost 0 bases to trimming and J lost 0 bases, with 9 bases between them. CDR3 region: CASSQDGVSSYNEQFF. The CDR3 nucleotides read TGTGCCAGCAGCCAAGATGGGGTGAGCTCCTACAATGAGCAGTTCTTC.

About this clonotype: This may be a read error: a much more frequent sequence differs by one nucleotide. The chain uses TRBV4-2 and TRBJ2-7; 15 bases match TRBD2. The germline V gene has CDR1 LGHNA and CDR2 YNFKEQ. The CDR3 extends over 16 amino acids. J lost 7 bases, V lost 5 bases, and 9 bases had no gene match. CDR3 coding DNA: TGTGCCAGCAGCTATAGGACTAGCGGGGGGGCAAATGAGCAGTACTTC. Its translation is CASSYRTSGGANEQYF.

The chain recombines TRBV5-1 with TRBJ1-5, with D maybe TRBD1 (6 bases). Germline V gives CDR1 SGHRS, CDR2 YFSETQ. The CDR3 has 14 amino acids. Trimming cost V 3 bases and J 4 bases, with 11 bases left between them. CDR3 sequence reads: CASSSGGPNQPQHF. CDR3 DNA: TGCGCCAGCAGCTCCGGGGGGCCGAATCAGCCCCAGCATTTT. The full variable domain, completed using reference TRBV5-1 and TRBJ1-5, is KAGVTQTPRYLIKTRGQQVTLSCSPISGHRSVSWYQQTPGQGLQFLFEYFSETQRNKGNFPGRFSGRQFSNSRSEMNVSTLELGDSALYLCASSSGGPNQPQHFGDGTRLSIL.

The chain couples TRBV5-1 to TRBJ2-1, with unresolved D. The J call may be faulty, since TRBJ2-7 better matches the DNA end. CDR3 length: 15 residues. Germline loops: CDR1 SGHRS, CDR2 YFSETQ. CDR3 in DNA: TGCGCCAGCAGCTTGGACATGAGCTCCTACAATGAGCAGTACTTC. This sequence encodes CASSLDMSSYNEQYF.

This clonotype was observed a handful of times. The genes are TRBV4-2 and TRBJ2-3; 11 bases line up with TRBD1. CDR1 is LGHNA, CDR2 YNFKEQ, per germline. This CDR3 spans 16 amino acids. Trimming at V came to 3 bases and at J to 4 bases, leaving 6 bases not matched to a gene. CDR3 loop: CASSQGPGQGADTQYF. The CDR3 DNA is TGTGCCAGCAGCCAGGGACCGGGACAGGGGGCAGATACGCAGTATTTT.

There are a few counts of this clonotype. The rearrangement links TRBV20-1 to TRBJ2-7, with D hard to call. The CDR3 covers 11 residues. Trimming took off 2 bases at V and 4 bases at J, with 6 bases between the two ends. Germline lookup yields CDR1 DFQATT and CDR2 SNEGSKA (reference sequence). The CDR3 spells CSARHLYEQYF. CDR3 nucleotide sequence: TGCAGTGCTAGACACTTATACGAGCAGTACTTC.

J is TRBJ2-1 and V is TRBV5-1; 7 bases are a match to TRBD2. The CDR3 runs 14 residues. Germline-derived CDR1 and CDR2 are SGHRS and YFSETQ. Trimming took 5 bases from V and 9 from J; bases not matched to a gene: 11. CDR3 region: CASREAGDWGEQFF. CDR3 in DNA: TGCGCCAGCAGGGAGGCGGGGGACTGGGGTGAGCAGTTCTTC.

The chain is built from TRBV12-3 or TRBV12-4 and TRBJ2-1; D unresolved. V lost 7 bases and J lost 5, with 12 bases in between. This CDR3 has 13 amino acids. CDR3 sequence (DNA): TGTGCCAGCACCAAGGACCGTCACAATGAGCAGTTCTTC. Amino acids: CASTKDRHNEQFF.

The chain links TRBV27 to TRBJ2-2; D tentatively reads TRBD1 or TRBD2 (6 bases each). V was clipped by 3 bases and J by 6 bases, with 14 bases between them. Germline lookup yields CDR1 MNHEY and CDR2 SMNVEV (reference sequence). The CDR3 is 15 residues long. The CDR3 here is CASSFPGAGAGELFF. CDR3 bases: TGTGCCAGCAGTTTTCCGGGGGCTGGGGCCGGGGAGCTGTTTTTT.

The chain couples TRBV12-3 or TRBV12-4 to TRBJ1-2; D is unresolved. This CDR3 has 15 amino acids. V was cut by 7 bases and J by 8 bases, with 23 bases left in between. DNA for the CDR3: TGTGCCAGCACGACCGGATTCCCGGGGTCGGGAGGCTACACCTTC. This translates into CASTTGFPGSGGYTF.